This TCR beta chain appears in the sequencing data of a study of radiotherapy plus CTLA-4 blockade in lung cancer. The CDR3 has 13 amino acids. The germline V gene encodes CDR1 SGHAT and CDR2 FQDESV (reference sequence). The ends were cut back, 1 base at V and 10 bases at J, with 11 bases in the middle. Produced via immunoSEQ multiplex PCR; TCRdb's table is partial and in-frame only. The table has around 95,000 clones, roughly four fifths seen once. Chemo-refractory metastatic non-small-cell lung cancer patients received focal radiation with ipilimumab CTLA-4 blockade. The receptor was isolated from a human donor with non-small cell lung cancer who had stable disease on radiotherapy plus ipilimumab. The source material was peripheral blood, sampled from a patient treated with radiotherapy plus ipilimumab. The V and J genes are TRBV11-1 and TRBJ2-1, with D possibly TRBD1 on 6 matching bases. As DNA, the CDR3 is TGTGCCAGCAGCTTAGGCAACAGGGTAGAGCAGTTCTTC. It specifies CASSLGNRVEQFF.